The 3 T cell receptor beta chains below were found in one sample sequenced in a study of OX40 agonist ivuxolimab in advanced cancers. Clones were read by immunoSEQ multiplex PCR, and TCRdb kept only the in-frame ones, dropping some. The table shows approximately 50,000 clones, with 82% occurring only once. The sequencing here drew on CD4+ or CD8+ T cells sorted from blood, taken in a trial of the OX40 agonist ivuxolimab. These receptors were collected from an adult with an advanced solid tumor such as melanoma, head and neck, liver or kidney cancer.

This chain uses TRBV4-1 with TRBJ2-3; the D gene is possibly TRBD2 (6 bases). Germline V gives CDR1 MGHRA, CDR2 YSYEKL. The CDR3 loop spans 16 amino acids. Trimming took off 2 bases at V and 5 bases at J, with 17 bases between the two ends. Here the CDR3 reads CASSQRIQLGGDTQYF. CDR3 sequence (DNA): TGCGCCAGCAGCCAAAGGATACAACTGGGGGGAGATACGCAGTATTTT.

The chain joins TRBV11-2 to TRBJ2-5, with a possible D match to TRBD2 (7 bases). The V and J ends lost 1 base and 4 bases respectively, with 19 bases between them. The CDR3 is 17 residues long. Germline assignment: CDR1 SGHAT and CDR2 FQNNGV. Written as DNA, the CDR3 is TGTGCCAGCAGCTTAGTCGGAGGGGGGGTGATTATAGAGACCCAGTACTTC. Translation gives CASSLVGGGVIIETQYF.

At least ten counts were recorded for this clone. This CDR3 is CASSPRTSAKNIQYF. The CDR3 coding sequence is TGTGCCAGCAGCCCCAGGACTAGCGCCAAAAACATTCAGTACTTC. The chain employs TRBV14 and TRBJ2-4; 8 bases map to TRBD2. This CDR3 is 15 amino acids long. With V trimmed by 4 bases and J by 1 base, 3 bases remained unmatched. Germline CDR1 SGHDN, CDR2 FVKESK.